This is a list of T cell receptor beta chains from one sample in a study of blood T cell repertoires in COVID-19. The method was immunoSEQ multiplex PCR; TCRdb's version includes in-frame clones alone and lacks a portion of them. The table lists 55,000 to 70,000 clones, approximately 90% of them singletons. Sequencing was performed on peripheral blood. The receptor source for this set is a woman in her seventies with active COVID-19. Both conserved end residues are part of each CDR3. A D gene is named only where the DNA matches it firmly. Size tells how often a clone was seen (once, few, many) or the class of an expanded clone, and some rows leave it out.

cdr3_nt: TGTGCCAGCAGCGACAGGGCCACTAGCACAGATACGCAGTATTTT; cdr3_aa: CASSDRATSTDTQYF; j_call: TRBJ2-3; v_call: TRBV2; clone_size: .; d_call: TRBD1
cdr3_nt: TGTGCCAGCAGTCGACAGACTAGCCCTAACGATGAGCAGTTCTTC; cdr3_aa: CASSRQTSPNDEQFF; j_call: TRBJ2-1; v_call: TRBV7-6; clone_size: .; d_call: TRBD2
cdr3_nt: TGTGCCAGCAGTTTATCCCAGGGAGAAGCTTTCTTT; cdr3_aa: CASSLSQGEAFF; j_call: TRBJ1-1; v_call: TRBV27; clone_size: .; d_call: .
cdr3_nt: TGTGCCAGCAGCTTAGGGCAGAACAATGAGCAGTTCTTC; cdr3_aa: CASSLGQNNEQFF; j_call: TRBJ2-1; v_call: TRBV7-2; clone_size: few; d_call: .
cdr3_nt: TGTGCCAGCAGCGTAACCCCCGGGCTAGCGGGAGACGGATATGAGCAGTTCTTC; cdr3_aa: CASSVTPGLAGDGYEQFF; j_call: TRBJ2-1; v_call: TRBV9; clone_size: .; d_call: TRBD2
cdr3_nt: TGTGCCAGCTCACCGCTGGCTGGCAATCAGCCCCAGCATTTT; cdr3_aa: CASSPLAGNQPQHF; j_call: TRBJ1-5; v_call: TRBV18; clone_size: once; d_call: .
cdr3_nt: TGTGCCAGCAGCCAAGACCGGGACAGGGGGGCAGATACGCAGTATTTT; cdr3_aa: CASSQDRDRGADTQYF; j_call: TRBJ2-3; v_call: TRBV3-1/TRBV3-2; clone_size: .; d_call: TRBD1
cdr3_nt: TGTGCCAGTAACCCGGGACTAGCGGTTAATGAGCAGTTCTTC; cdr3_aa: CASNPGLAVNEQFF; j_call: TRBJ2-1; v_call: TRBV19; clone_size: .; d_call: TRBD2
cdr3_nt: TGTGCCAGCAGTTTAGCCGGGGAGCTGTTTTTT; cdr3_aa: CASSLAGELFF; j_call: TRBJ2-2; v_call: TRBV6-5; clone_size: .; d_call: .
cdr3_nt: TGTGCCAGCAGTTTGAGCGGACTAGCGGGGTACAATGAGCAGTTCTTC; cdr3_aa: CASSLSGLAGYNEQFF; j_call: TRBJ2-1; v_call: TRBV27; clone_size: .; d_call: TRBD2
cdr3_nt: TGTGCCAGCAGCTTAAGGTCTGATCGGCAGACAAGCAACCGAGAGCTGTTTTTT; cdr3_aa: CASSLRSDRQTSNRELFF; j_call: TRBJ2-2; v_call: TRBV7-8; clone_size: once; d_call: .
cdr3_nt: TGTGCCAGCAGCCGGCGGACTAGCGGAGACACAGATACGCAGTATTTT; cdr3_aa: CASSRRTSGDTDTQYF; j_call: TRBJ2-3; v_call: TRBV14; clone_size: .; d_call: TRBD2
cdr3_nt: TGTGCCAGCAGCTTTGCTGTTGCCAAACCGAGCGAAAAACTGTTTTTT; cdr3_aa: CASSFAVAKPSEKLFF; j_call: TRBJ1-4; v_call: TRBV7-9; clone_size: few; d_call: .
cdr3_nt: TGTGCCAGCAGCTTAGAGAAAACTATGGATACGCAGTATTTT; cdr3_aa: CASSLEKTMDTQYF; j_call: TRBJ2-3; v_call: TRBV7-9; clone_size: .; d_call: .
cdr3_nt: TGTGCCAGCAGCGTAGGGGCGGCGGGCGAGCAGTACTTC; cdr3_aa: CASSVGAAGEQYF; j_call: TRBJ2-7; v_call: TRBV9; clone_size: .; d_call: .
cdr3_nt: TGTGCCAGCACTCTGAACACTGAAGCTTTCTTT; cdr3_aa: CASTLNTEAFF; j_call: TRBJ1-1; v_call: TRBV6-6; clone_size: .; d_call: .
cdr3_nt: TGTGCCAGCAGTTACGGAGGGCCAAGCACAGATACGCAGTATTTT; cdr3_aa: CASSYGGPSTDTQYF; j_call: TRBJ2-3; v_call: TRBV6-6; clone_size: .; d_call: .
cdr3_nt: TGTGCCAGCAGCTTAACTTACAGGGCCAATGAGCAGTTCTTC; cdr3_aa: CASSLTYRANEQFF; j_call: TRBJ2-1; v_call: TRBV7-3; clone_size: .; d_call: .
cdr3_nt: TGTGCCTGGAGTGTGGGTAGCGGGGACTGGGAGACCCAGTACTTC; cdr3_aa: CAWSVGSGDWETQYF; j_call: TRBJ2-5; v_call: TRBV30; clone_size: .; d_call: TRBD2
cdr3_nt: TGTGCCAGCAGTGCATTTGGGACACAGGGCAACTATGGCTACACCTTC; cdr3_aa: CASSAFGTQGNYGYTF; j_call: TRBJ1-2; v_call: TRBV6-1; clone_size: once; d_call: .
cdr3_nt: TGTGCCTGGAGTACCCCGTCCCGACTAGCGGGAGCCTACGAGCAGTACTTC; cdr3_aa: CAWSTPSRLAGAYEQYF; j_call: TRBJ2-7; v_call: TRBV30; clone_size: .; d_call: TRBD2
cdr3_nt: TGTGCCAGTAGCCTAGCGGACACCGTCTCCTACGAGCAGTACTTC; cdr3_aa: CASSLADTVSYEQYF; j_call: TRBJ2-7; v_call: TRBV19; clone_size: .; d_call: TRBD2
cdr3_nt: TGTGCCAGCAGCCCAGGACTAGAAGCGACGTTTGTTACGCAGTATTTT; cdr3_aa: CASSPGLEATFVTQYF; j_call: TRBJ2-3; v_call: TRBV9; clone_size: .; d_call: TRBD2
cdr3_nt: TGTGCCAGCAGCGTCAAGCGAGATACGCAGTATTTT; cdr3_aa: CASSVKRDTQYF; j_call: TRBJ2-3; v_call: TRBV9; clone_size: .; d_call: .
cdr3_nt: TGCGCCAACAGCCCCGGGACAGGGAACACCGGGGAGCTGTTTTTT; cdr3_aa: CANSPGTGNTGELFF; j_call: TRBJ2-2; v_call: TRBV5-1; clone_size: .; d_call: TRBD1
cdr3_nt: TGCGCCAGCAGCTTGTGGCCAGAAACCCTCTCGGAGCAGTTCTTC; cdr3_aa: CASSLWPETLSEQFF; j_call: TRBJ2-1; v_call: TRBV5-1; clone_size: .; d_call: .
cdr3_nt: TGTGCCAGCAGTGAAAATACAGGGGCCAATGAGCAGTTCTTC; cdr3_aa: CASSENTGANEQFF; j_call: TRBJ2-1; v_call: TRBV25-1; clone_size: once; d_call: TRBD1
cdr3_nt: TGTGCCAGCAGCTTGCCGGGACTAGCGCCTTACAATGAGCAGTTCTTC; cdr3_aa: CASSLPGLAPYNEQFF; j_call: TRBJ2-1; v_call: TRBV5-6; clone_size: .; d_call: TRBD2
cdr3_nt: TGCGCCAGCAGCTTGAGTGGACAGGACGCAGCTTTCTTT; cdr3_aa: CASSLSGQDAAFF; j_call: TRBJ1-1; v_call: TRBV5-1; clone_size: once; d_call: TRBD1
cdr3_nt: TGCGCCAGCAGCGCCGAACTAGCGGGAGAGACCCAGTACTTC; cdr3_aa: CASSAELAGETQYF; j_call: TRBJ2-5; v_call: TRBV5-1; clone_size: .; d_call: TRBD2
cdr3_nt: TGTGCCAGCAGCCCTAACAGGGAAAACACTGAAGCTTTCTTT; cdr3_aa: CASSPNRENTEAFF; j_call: TRBJ1-1; v_call: TRBV7-9; clone_size: .; d_call: .
cdr3_nt: TGTGCCACCAGCAGAGATGCGGGGAGCAAATCGCAGCCCCAGCATTTT; cdr3_aa: CATSRDAGSKSQPQHF; j_call: TRBJ1-5; v_call: TRBV15; clone_size: .; d_call: .
cdr3_nt: TGTGCCAGCAGCCCGGGACTAGCGGGAGGTGAGCAGTTCTTC; cdr3_aa: CASSPGLAGGEQFF; j_call: TRBJ2-1; v_call: TRBV5-4; clone_size: few; d_call: TRBD2
cdr3_nt: TGTGCCAGTACGGGGGGCAGCTCCTACGAGCAGTACTTC; cdr3_aa: CASTGGSSYEQYF; j_call: TRBJ2-7; v_call: TRBV28; clone_size: .; d_call: .
cdr3_nt: TGCGCCAGCAGCCGGGGGGAGGGAGGAGTTACTGAAGCTTTCTTT; cdr3_aa: CASSRGEGGVTEAFF; j_call: TRBJ1-1; v_call: TRBV4-1; clone_size: .; d_call: .
cdr3_nt: TGCAGTGCTGGAGCCAACTACGAGCAGTACTTC; cdr3_aa: CSAGANYEQYF; j_call: TRBJ2-7; v_call: TRBV20-1; clone_size: .; d_call: .
cdr3_nt: TGTGCCAGCAGCTTGCTACTAGCGGGAGGAACCGGGGAGCTGTTTTTT; cdr3_aa: CASSLLLAGGTGELFF; j_call: TRBJ2-2; v_call: TRBV5-4; clone_size: .; d_call: TRBD2
cdr3_nt: TGTGCCATCAGTGAGGGACAGGGGAACTATGGCTACACCTTC; cdr3_aa: CAISEGQGNYGYTF; j_call: TRBJ1-2; v_call: TRBV10-3; clone_size: .; d_call: TRBD1
cdr3_nt: TGTGCCATCAGTGTTGAGGGGGGGACTGAAGCTTTCTTT; cdr3_aa: CAISVEGGTEAFF; j_call: TRBJ1-1; v_call: TRBV10-3; clone_size: .; d_call: .
cdr3_nt: TGTGCCAGCAGCCCACAGACAGGCAGCACAGATACGCAGTATTTT; cdr3_aa: CASSPQTGSTDTQYF; j_call: TRBJ2-3; v_call: TRBV7-3; clone_size: .; d_call: .
cdr3_nt: TGTGCCAGCCGCACAGGGGACGGGAGAACTGAAGCTTTCTTT; cdr3_aa: CASRTGDGRTEAFF; j_call: TRBJ1-1; v_call: TRBV6-5; clone_size: .; d_call: TRBD1
cdr3_nt: TGCGCCAGCAGCCACCCGGCGGGGGGCCGGTCTGGCTACACCTTC; cdr3_aa: CASSHPAGGRSGYTF; j_call: TRBJ1-2; v_call: TRBV4-1; clone_size: .; d_call: .
cdr3_nt: TGTGCCAGCAGCTTAAACACCTTCTACGAGCAGTACTTC; cdr3_aa: CASSLNTFYEQYF; j_call: TRBJ2-7; v_call: TRBV7-7; clone_size: .; d_call: .
cdr3_nt: TGTGCCAGCAGTTCACCCCACCGCGGGAGGGAAAAAGATACGCAGTATTTT; cdr3_aa: CASSSPHRGREKDTQYF; j_call: TRBJ2-3; v_call: TRBV28; clone_size: .; d_call: TRBD2
cdr3_nt: TGTGCCAGCAGTCCTCCGGAGCCCTCAAAATACAATGAGCAGTTCTTC; cdr3_aa: CASSPPEPSKYNEQFF; j_call: TRBJ2-1; v_call: TRBV27; clone_size: once; d_call: .
cdr3_nt: TGCGCCAGCAGCTTTTCTTCGAGCTCTGGAAACACCATATATTTT; cdr3_aa: CASSFSSSSGNTIYF; j_call: TRBJ1-3; v_call: TRBV5-1; clone_size: .; d_call: .
cdr3_nt: TGTGCCAGCAGCTTCCGGACACGCACAGATACGCAGTATTTT; cdr3_aa: CASSFRTRTDTQYF; j_call: TRBJ2-3; v_call: TRBV7-2; clone_size: medium-sized; d_call: .
cdr3_nt: TGTGCCAGCAGGAGTCCAGGGGGCCACGGGGAGCTGTTTTTT; cdr3_aa: CASRSPGGHGELFF; j_call: TRBJ2-2; v_call: TRBV28; clone_size: .; d_call: TRBD1
cdr3_nt: TGTGCCAGCTCACCGTATCGCGTCAATGAGCAGTTCTTC; cdr3_aa: CASSPYRVNEQFF; j_call: TRBJ2-1; v_call: TRBV18; clone_size: .; d_call: .
cdr3_nt: TGTGCCAGCATGGCCATGGCGGGAGGCTCCAACGAGCAGTACTTC; cdr3_aa: CASMAMAGGSNEQYF; j_call: TRBJ2-7; v_call: TRBV27; clone_size: .; d_call: TRBD2